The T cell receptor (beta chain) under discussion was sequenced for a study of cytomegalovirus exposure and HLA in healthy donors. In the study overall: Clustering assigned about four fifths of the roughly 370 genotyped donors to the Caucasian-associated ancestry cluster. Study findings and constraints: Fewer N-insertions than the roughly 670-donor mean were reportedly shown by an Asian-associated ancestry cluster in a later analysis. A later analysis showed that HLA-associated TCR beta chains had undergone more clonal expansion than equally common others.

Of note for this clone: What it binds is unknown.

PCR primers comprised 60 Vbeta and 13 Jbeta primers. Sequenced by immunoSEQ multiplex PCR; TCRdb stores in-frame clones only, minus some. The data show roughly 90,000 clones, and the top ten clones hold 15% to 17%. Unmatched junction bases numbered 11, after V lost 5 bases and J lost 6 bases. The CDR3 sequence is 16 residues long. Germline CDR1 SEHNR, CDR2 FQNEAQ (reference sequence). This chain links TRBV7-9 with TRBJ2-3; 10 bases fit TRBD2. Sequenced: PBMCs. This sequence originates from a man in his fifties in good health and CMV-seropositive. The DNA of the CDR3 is TGTGCCAGCAGCAATTCTAGCGGGAGAGCGGCTGATACGCAGTATTTT. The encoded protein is CASSNSSGRAADTQYF.